The rows below give T cell receptor beta chains drawn from one sample of a study of cytotoxic CD8 clonotypes in ibrutinib-treated CLL. Some clones are missing from TCRdb's copy, which holds only in-frame ones; the method was immunoSEQ multiplex PCR. The table records around 140,000 clones, more than 75% of them present only once. The source was PBMCs, collected after 36 months of ibrutinib treatment. All receptors come from a human donor with chronic lymphocytic leukemia. Both conserved end residues are part of each CDR3. Each record gives: D gene, CDR3 length, J gene, clone size, V gene, CDR3 protein, CDR3 DNA. D genes are given only for firm matches. Where a row states a size, it is once, few, many or the class of an expanded clone; other rows omit it.

TRBD1,15,TRBJ1-5,few,TRBV4-1,CASSQTGGGNQPQHF,TGCGCCAGCAGCCAAACAGGGGGCGGCAATCAGCCCCAGCATTTT
-,14,TRBJ2-1,-,TRBV6-1,CASRLFGVRAEQFF,TGTGCCAGCAGACTCTTCGGGGTTCGGGCTGAGCAGTTCTTC
-,16,TRBJ1-5,-,TRBV2,CASSEAGGQYGQPQHF,TGTGCCAGCAGTGAAGCGGGAGGACAGTACGGTCAGCCCCAGCATTTT
TRBD1,13,TRBJ1-5,-,TRBV11-2,CASSQDRGQPQHF,TGTGCCAGCAGCCAGGACAGGGGCCAGCCCCAGCATTTT
TRBD1,14,TRBJ2-7,-,TRBV7-9,CASSTRTGVYEQYF,TGTGCCAGCAGTACCAGGACAGGGGTGTACGAGCAGTACTTC
TRBD1,15,TRBJ1-1,-,TRBV9,CASSLQGAMNTEAFF,TGTGCCAGCAGCCTCCAGGGGGCAATGAACACTGAAGCTTTCTTT
-,14,TRBJ1-2,-,TRBV18,CASSPPGGLGTYTF,TGTGCCAGCTCACCACCTGGAGGGCTAGGGACCTACACCTTC
-,13,TRBJ1-3,-,TRBV5-5,CASSKEPGNTIYF,TGTGCCAGCAGCAAGGAACCTGGAAACACCATATATTTT
TRBD1,14,TRBJ1-4,-,TRBV5-3,CARSSGQGGEKLFF,TGTGCCAGAAGCTCCGGACAGGGAGGTGAAAAACTGTTTTTT
-,13,TRBJ2-7,-,TRBV5-4,CASSLEVGYEQYF,TGTGCCAGCAGCTTGGAAGTGGGTTACGAGCAGTACTTC
-,15,TRBJ1-5,many,TRBV6-5,CASSYAYRVTQPQHF,TGTGCCAGCAGTTACGCTTACAGGGTTACTCAGCCCCAGCATTTT
-,15,TRBJ1-3,few,TRBV7-9,CASSSAGALGNTIYF,TGTGCCAGCAGTTCAGCCGGGGCCCTCGGGAACACCATATATTTT
-,12,TRBJ1-5,-,TRBV11-1,CAFRRRQQPQHF,TGTGCCTTTCGTAGGCGGCAGCAGCCCCAGCATTTT
TRBD1,14,TRBJ1-5,-,TRBV6-1,CASCLNRGEQPQHF,TGTGCCAGCTGTCTAAACAGGGGGGAACAGCCCCAGCATTTT
-,14,TRBJ1-4,few,TRBV2,CASRPQTSVGKLFF,TGTGCCAGCCGTCCGCAGACCTCGGTGGGAAAACTGTTTTTT
TRBD1,14,TRBJ2-5,-,TRBV4-1,CASSQMTGRQTQYF,TGCGCCAGCAGCCAGATGACAGGGCGCCAGACCCAGTACTTC
-,13,TRBJ2-7,-,TRBV5-6,CASSFQGGYEQYF,TGTGCCAGCAGCTTCCAGGGGGGCTACGAGCAGTACTTC
-,11,TRBJ2-1,-,TRBV10-3,CAISEVDEQFF,TGTGCCATCAGTGAGGTGGATGAGCAGTTCTTC
TRBD1,14,TRBJ1-2,few,TRBV11-2,CASSHGQGDYGYTF,TGTGCCAGCAGCCACGGACAGGGCGACTATGGCTACACCTTC
-,14,TRBJ1-6,-,TRBV7-9,CASSLDRLITPLHF,TGTGCCAGCAGCTTAGATCGCCTCATTACACCCCTCCACTTT
-,12,TRBJ2-7,-,TRBV2,CASSEGSYEQYF,TGTGCCAGCAGTGAGGGCAGCTACGAGCAGTACTTC
TRBD1,14,TRBJ2-7,-,TRBV19,CASSGGQGPAEQYF,TGTGCCAGTAGCGGGGGACAGGGTCCCGCCGAGCAGTACTTC
-,15,TRBJ1-3,few,TRBV6-6,CASSSFDVFGGTIYF,TGTGCCAGCAGTTCTTTCGATGTCTTCGGCGGCACCATATATTTT
TRBD2,16,TRBJ2-3,-,TRBV25-1,CASSESLAGVEDTQYF,TGTGCCAGCAGTGAATCCCTAGCGGGAGTGGAAGATACGCAGTATTTT
-,13,TRBJ1-3,-,TRBV10-1,CASSAEFGNTIYF,TGCGCCAGCAGCGCCGAATTTGGAAACACCATATATTTT
-,14,TRBJ2-5,few,TRBV7-9,CASSLVDFDETQYF,TGTGCCAGCAGCTTAGTTGATTTCGACGAGACCCAGTACTTC
TRBD1,14,TRBJ2-7,-,TRBV5-1,CASSGGTGGAVQYF,TGCGCCAGCAGCGGCGGGACAGGGGGCGCGGTGCAGTACTTC
TRBD1,12,TRBJ2-1,-,TRBV6-5,CASSQWTGEQFF,TGTGCCAGCAGTCAATGGACAGGGGAGCAGTTCTTC
TRBD1,14,TRBJ1-2,-,TRBV18,CASSPAGGPYGYTF,TGTGCCAGCTCACCGGCAGGGGGCCCCTATGGCTACACCTTC
TRBD1,16,TRBJ2-7,-,TRBV6-5,CASSSRTGMVSYEQYF,TGTGCCAGCAGTTCCCGGACAGGAATGGTCTCCTACGAGCAGTACTTC
TRBD1,14,TRBJ2-5,-,TRBV18,CASSPRTGTETQYF,TGTGCCAGCTCACCACGGACAGGGACGGAGACCCAGTACTTC
TRBD1,14,TRBJ1-1,-,TRBV19,CASTLGQGNTEAFF,TGTGCCAGTACTTTGGGACAGGGGAACACTGAAGCTTTCTTT
TRBD2,15,TRBJ2-3,-,TRBV29-1,CSVTGLAGGTDTQYF,TGCAGCGTGACGGGACTAGCGGGAGGCACAGATACGCAGTATTTT
-,14,TRBJ2-7,-,TRBV19,CASSTGTRSYEQYF,TGTGCCAGTAGTACCGGGACTCGATCCTACGAGCAGTACTTC
-,12,TRBJ2-7,-,TRBV5-1,CASSLLGYEQYF,TGCGCCAGCAGCTTACTAGGCTACGAGCAGTACTTC
TRBD1,18,TRBJ1-5,-,TRBV6-1,CASSEALWTGGSNQPQHF,TGTGCCAGCAGTGAAGCGCTTTGGACAGGGGGTAGCAATCAGCCCCAGCATTTT